This entry features one T cell receptor (beta chain) sequence. How the authors handled the data: Reference gene primers were amplified, and this amplification served to estimate nucleated cell counts. Measured with immunoSEQ multiplex PCR; TCRdb has only the in-frame clones, and not every one. V, J and clone size were drawn from that table, and D and trimming were deduced from the DNA. The repertoire holds roughly 280,000 clones, with 85% to 90% as singletons. This CDR3 is 14 amino acids long. Trimming removed 8 bases from V and 3 bases from J, with 19 bases in between. Germline CDR1 SQVTM, CDR2 ANQGSEA. These data belong to a study of blood T cell repertoires in COVID-19. As for the study in general: COVID-19 samples, acute and convalescent, were from the United States, Italy and Spain.

Input material: peripheral blood. The V gene is TRBV29-1, the J gene TRBJ1-1, with D possibly matching TRBD1 (5 bases). The origin of this receptor is a woman aged 60-75 years with COVID-19, enrolled during active disease. The CDR3 region is CSSDGGSGDTEAFF. In DNA, the CDR3 is TGCAGCTCGGATGGGGGGTCTGGAGACACTGAAGCTTTCTTT.